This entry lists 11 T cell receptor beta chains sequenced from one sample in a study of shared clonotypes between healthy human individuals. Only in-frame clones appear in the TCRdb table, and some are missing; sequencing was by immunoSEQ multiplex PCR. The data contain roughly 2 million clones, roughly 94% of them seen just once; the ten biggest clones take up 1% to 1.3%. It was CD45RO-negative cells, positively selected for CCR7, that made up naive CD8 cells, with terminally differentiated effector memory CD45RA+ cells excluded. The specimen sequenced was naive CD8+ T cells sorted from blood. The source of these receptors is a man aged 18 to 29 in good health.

The CDR3 sequence: CASSKDREGYQPQHF. The DNA of the CDR3 is TGTGCCAGCAGCAAGGACAGGGAAGGTTATCAGCCCCAGCATTTT. The chain employs TRBV6-1 and TRBJ1-5, with TRBD1 identical over 8 bases. There are 15 residues in the CDR3. J lost 5 bases, V lost 6 bases, and 9 bases had no gene match. CDR1 is MNHNS, CDR2 SASEGT, per germline.

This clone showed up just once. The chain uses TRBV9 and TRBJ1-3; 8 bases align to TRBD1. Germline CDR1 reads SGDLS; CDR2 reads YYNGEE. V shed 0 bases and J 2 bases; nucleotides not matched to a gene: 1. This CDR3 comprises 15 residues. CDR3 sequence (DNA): TGTGCCAGCAGCGTAGAGGACAGGGCTGGAAACACCATATATTTT. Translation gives CASSVEDRAGNTIYF.

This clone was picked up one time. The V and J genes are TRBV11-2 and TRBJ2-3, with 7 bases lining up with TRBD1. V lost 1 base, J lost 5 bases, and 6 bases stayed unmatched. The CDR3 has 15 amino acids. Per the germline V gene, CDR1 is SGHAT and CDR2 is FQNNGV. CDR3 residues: CASSLVIAGGDTQYF. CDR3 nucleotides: TGTGCCAGCAGCTTAGTCATTGCAGGGGGAGATACGCAGTATTTT.

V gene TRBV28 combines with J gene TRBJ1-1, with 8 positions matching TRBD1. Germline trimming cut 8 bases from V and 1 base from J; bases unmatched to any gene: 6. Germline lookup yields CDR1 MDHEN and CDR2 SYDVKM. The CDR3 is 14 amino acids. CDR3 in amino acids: CASSGQGANTEAFF. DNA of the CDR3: TGTGCCAGCTCGGGGCAGGGGGCGAACACTGAAGCTTTCTTT. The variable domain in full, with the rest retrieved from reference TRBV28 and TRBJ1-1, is DVKVTQSSRYLVKRTGEKVFLECVQDMDHENMFWYRQDPGLGLRLIYFSYDVKMKEKGDIPEGYSVSREKKERFSLILESASTNQTSMYLCASSGQGANTEAFFGQGTRLTVV.

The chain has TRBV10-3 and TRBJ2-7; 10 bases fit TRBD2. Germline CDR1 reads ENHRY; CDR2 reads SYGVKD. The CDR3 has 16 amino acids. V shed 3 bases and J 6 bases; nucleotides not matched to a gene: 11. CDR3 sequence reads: CAISDGLAGAPGEQYF. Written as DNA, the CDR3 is TGTGCCATCAGTGACGGCCTAGCGGGAGCCCCCGGCGAGCAGTACTTC.

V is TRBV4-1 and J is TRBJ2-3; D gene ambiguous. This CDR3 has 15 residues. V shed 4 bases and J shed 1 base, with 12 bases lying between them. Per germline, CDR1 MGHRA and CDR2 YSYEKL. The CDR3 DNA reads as TGCGCCAGCAGCCTAGACGGACGGGGCACAGATACGCAGTATTTT. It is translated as CASSLDGRGTDTQYF.

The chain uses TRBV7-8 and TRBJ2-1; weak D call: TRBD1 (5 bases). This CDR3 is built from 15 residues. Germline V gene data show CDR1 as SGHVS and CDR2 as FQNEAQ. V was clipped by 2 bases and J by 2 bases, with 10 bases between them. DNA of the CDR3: TGTGCCAGCAGCTTATGGGCAGGGCCCTACAATGAGCAGTTCTTC. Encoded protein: CASSLWAGPYNEQFF. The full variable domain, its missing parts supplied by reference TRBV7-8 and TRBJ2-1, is GAGVSQSPRYKVAKRGQDVALRCDPISGHVSLFWYQQALGQGPEFLTYFQNEAQLDKSGLPSDRFFAERPEGSVSTLKIQRTQQEDSAVYLCASSLWAGPYNEQFFGPGTRLTVL.

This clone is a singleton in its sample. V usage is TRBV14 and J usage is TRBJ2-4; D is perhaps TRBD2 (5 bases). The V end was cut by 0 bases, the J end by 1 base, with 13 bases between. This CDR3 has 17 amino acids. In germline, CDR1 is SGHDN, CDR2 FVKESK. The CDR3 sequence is CASSQDSESLAKNIQYF. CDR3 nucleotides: TGTGCCAGCAGCCAAGATAGCGAATCTCTGGCCAAAAACATTCAGTACTTC.

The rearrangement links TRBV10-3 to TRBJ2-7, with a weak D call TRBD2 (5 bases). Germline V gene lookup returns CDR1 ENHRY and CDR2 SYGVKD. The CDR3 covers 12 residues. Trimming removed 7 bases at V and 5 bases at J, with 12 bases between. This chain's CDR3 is CAINGESDEQYF. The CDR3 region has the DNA TGTGCCATCAACGGGGAATCGGACGAGCAGTACTTC.

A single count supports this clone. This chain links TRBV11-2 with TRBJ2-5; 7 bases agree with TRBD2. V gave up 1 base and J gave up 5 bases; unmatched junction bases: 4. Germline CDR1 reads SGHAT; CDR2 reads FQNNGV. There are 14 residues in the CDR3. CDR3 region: CASSLVPLAETQYF. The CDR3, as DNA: TGTGCCAGCAGCTTAGTGCCACTAGCGGAGACCCAGTACTTC.

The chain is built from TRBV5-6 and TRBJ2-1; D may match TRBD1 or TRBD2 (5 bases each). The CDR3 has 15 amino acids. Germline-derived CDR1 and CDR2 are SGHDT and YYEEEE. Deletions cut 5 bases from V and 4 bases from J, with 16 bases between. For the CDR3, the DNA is TGTGCCAGCAGAACACCCGGGACGAATTACAATGAGCAGTTCTTC. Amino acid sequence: CASRTPGTNYNEQFF.